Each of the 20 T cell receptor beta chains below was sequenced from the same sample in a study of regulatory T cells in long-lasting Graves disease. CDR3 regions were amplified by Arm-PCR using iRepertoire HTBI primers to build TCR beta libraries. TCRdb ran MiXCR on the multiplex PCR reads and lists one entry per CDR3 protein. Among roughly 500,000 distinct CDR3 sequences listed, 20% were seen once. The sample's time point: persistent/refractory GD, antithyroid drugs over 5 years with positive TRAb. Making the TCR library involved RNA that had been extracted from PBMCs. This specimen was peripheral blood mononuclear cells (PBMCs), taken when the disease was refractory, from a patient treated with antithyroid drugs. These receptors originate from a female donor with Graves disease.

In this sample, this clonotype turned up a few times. CDR3 loop: CASKPRRNTGELFF. The CDR3 nucleotides are TGTGCCAGTAAACCGAGGCGTAACACCGGGGAGCTGTTTTTT. V gene TRBV19 combines with J gene TRBJ2-2; unclear D gene. The CDR3 consists of 14 residues. V gave up 7 bases and J gave up 2 bases, with 11 bases separating them. The V gene's germline CDR1 is LNHDA and CDR2 SQIVND (reference sequence).

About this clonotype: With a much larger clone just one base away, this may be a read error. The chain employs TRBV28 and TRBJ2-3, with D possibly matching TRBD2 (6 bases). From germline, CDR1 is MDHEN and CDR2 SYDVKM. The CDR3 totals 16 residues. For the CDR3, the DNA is TGTGCCAGCAGTCCCTCGGGTCAAACTAGCACAGATGCGCAGTATTTT. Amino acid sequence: CASSPSGQTSTDAQYF.

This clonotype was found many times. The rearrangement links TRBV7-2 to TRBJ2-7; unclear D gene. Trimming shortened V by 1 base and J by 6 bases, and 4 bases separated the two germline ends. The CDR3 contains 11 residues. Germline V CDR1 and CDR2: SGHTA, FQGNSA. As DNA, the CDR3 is TGTGCCAGCAGCTTAGACTCCGAGCAGTACTTC. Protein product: CASSLDSEQYF.

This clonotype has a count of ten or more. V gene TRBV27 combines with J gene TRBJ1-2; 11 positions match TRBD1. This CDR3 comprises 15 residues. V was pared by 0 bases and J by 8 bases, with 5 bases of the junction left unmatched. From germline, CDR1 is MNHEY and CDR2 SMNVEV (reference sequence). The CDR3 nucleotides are TGTGCCAGCAGTTTATCGGGACAGGGGGGGGAAGGCTACACCTTC. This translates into CASSLSGQGGEGYTF.

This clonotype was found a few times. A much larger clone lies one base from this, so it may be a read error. This chain's CDR3 is CAGSLPRRTSGSTGTGELFF. The CDR3 coding sequence is TGTGCCGGCAGCCTCCCGCGGCGGACTAGCGGGAGCACGGGCACCGGGGAGCTGTTTTTT. The chain employs TRBV11-2 and TRBJ2-2; 13 bases match TRBD2. CDR3 length: 20 residues. The germline gives CDR1 SGHAT, CDR2 FQNNGV.

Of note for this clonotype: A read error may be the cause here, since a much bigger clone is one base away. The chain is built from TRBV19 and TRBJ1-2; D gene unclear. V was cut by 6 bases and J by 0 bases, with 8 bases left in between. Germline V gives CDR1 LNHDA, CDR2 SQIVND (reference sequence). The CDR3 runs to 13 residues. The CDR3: CASRVMTNYGYTF. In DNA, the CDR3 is TGTGCCAGTAGAGTTATGACTAACTATGGCTACACCTTC.

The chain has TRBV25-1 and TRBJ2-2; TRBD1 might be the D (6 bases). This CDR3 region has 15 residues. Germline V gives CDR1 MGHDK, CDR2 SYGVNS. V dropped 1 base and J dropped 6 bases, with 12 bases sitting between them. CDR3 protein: CASSESRQAPGELFF. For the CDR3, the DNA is TGTGCCAGCAGTGAATCCCGACAGGCCCCCGGGGAGCTGTTTTTT.

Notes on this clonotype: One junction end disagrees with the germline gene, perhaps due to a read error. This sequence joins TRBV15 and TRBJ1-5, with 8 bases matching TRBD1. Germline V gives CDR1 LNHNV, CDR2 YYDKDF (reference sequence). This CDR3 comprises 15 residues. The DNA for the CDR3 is TGTGCCACCAACAGAGACAGGGGACCTCAGGGGCCCCAGCATTTT. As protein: CATNRDRGPQGPQHF.

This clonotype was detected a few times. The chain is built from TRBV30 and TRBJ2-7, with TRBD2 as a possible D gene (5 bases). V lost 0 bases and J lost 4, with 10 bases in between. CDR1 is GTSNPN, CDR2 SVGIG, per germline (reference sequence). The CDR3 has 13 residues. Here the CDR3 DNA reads TGTGCCTGGAGTGTACAAGAGGGATACGAGCAGTACTTC. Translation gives CAWSVQEGYEQYF.

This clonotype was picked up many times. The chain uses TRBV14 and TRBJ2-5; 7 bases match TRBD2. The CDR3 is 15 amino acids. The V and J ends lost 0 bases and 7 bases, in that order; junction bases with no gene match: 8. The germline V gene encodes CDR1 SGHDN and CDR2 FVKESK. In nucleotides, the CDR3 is TGTGCCAGCAGCCAAGATCTGGCGGGAGCGGCGACCCAGTACTTC. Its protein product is CASSQDLAGAATQYF.

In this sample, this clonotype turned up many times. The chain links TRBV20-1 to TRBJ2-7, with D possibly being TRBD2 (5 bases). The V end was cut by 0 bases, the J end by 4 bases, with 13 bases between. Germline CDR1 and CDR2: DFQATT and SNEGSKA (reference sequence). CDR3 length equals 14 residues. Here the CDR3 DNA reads TGCAGTGCTAGAGATGAGCGGTTGAGGTACGAGCAGTACTTC. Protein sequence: CSARDERLRYEQYF.

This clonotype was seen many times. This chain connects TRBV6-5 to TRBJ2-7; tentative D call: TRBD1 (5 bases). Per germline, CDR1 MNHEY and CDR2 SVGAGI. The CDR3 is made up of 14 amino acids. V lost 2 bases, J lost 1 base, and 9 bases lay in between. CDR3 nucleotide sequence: TGTGCCAGCAGTTACGGGGCACTTTCCTACGAGCAGTACTTC. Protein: CASSYGALSYEQYF.

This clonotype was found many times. The CDR3 region has the DNA TGCAGCGTTCGGGGGGCGGGAGGGTTGGACACTGAAGCTTTCTTT. Translation gives CSVRGAGGLDTEAFF. V and J are TRBV29-1 and TRBJ1-1, with a weak D call TRBD1 (6 bases). Trimming left V 5 bases short and J 3 bases short, with 19 bases between. The CDR3 length is 15 residues. Germline CDR1 SQVTM, CDR2 ANQGSEA.

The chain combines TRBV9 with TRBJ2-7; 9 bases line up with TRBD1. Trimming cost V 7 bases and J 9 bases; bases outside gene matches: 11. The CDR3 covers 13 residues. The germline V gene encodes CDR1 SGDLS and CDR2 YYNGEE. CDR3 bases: TGTGCCAGCGGATATAGAACAGGGGGCACGCAGTACTTC. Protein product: CASGYRTGGTQYF.

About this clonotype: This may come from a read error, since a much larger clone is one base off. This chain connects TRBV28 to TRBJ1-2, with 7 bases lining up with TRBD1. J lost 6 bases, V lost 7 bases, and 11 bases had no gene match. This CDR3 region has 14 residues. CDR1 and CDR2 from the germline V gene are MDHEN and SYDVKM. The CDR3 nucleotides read TGTGCCAGCAATTCCCCTGAGGGGGCGAATGGCTACACCTTC. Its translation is CASNSPEGANGYTF.

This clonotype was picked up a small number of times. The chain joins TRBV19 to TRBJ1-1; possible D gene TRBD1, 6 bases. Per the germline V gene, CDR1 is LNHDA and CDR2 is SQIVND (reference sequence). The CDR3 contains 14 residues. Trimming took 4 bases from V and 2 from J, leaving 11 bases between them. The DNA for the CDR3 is TGTGCCAGTAGTAGAGACAGGACCAACACTGAAGCTTTCTTT. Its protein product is CASSRDRTNTEAFF.

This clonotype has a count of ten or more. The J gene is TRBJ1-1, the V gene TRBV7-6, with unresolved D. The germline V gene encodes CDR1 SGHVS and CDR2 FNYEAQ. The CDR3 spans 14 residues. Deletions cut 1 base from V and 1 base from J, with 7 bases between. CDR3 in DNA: TGTGCCAGCAGCTTAGTTCACGCGAACACTGAAGCTTTCTTT. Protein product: CASSLVHANTEAFF.

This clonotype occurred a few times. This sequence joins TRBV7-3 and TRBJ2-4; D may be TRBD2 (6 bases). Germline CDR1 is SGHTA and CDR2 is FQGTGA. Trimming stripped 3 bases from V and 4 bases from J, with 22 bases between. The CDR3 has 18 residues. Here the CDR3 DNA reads TGTGCCAGCAGCTTTATGGGACTGACACGTGGGGAAAAAAACATTCAGTACTTC. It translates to CASSFMGLTRGEKNIQYF.

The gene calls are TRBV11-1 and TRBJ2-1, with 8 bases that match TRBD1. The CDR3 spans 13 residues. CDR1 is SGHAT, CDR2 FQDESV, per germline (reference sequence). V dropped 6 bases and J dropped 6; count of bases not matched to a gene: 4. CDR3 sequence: CASRKTGVNEQFF. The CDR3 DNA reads TGTGCCAGCAGGAAGACAGGGGTCAATGAGCAGTTCTTC.

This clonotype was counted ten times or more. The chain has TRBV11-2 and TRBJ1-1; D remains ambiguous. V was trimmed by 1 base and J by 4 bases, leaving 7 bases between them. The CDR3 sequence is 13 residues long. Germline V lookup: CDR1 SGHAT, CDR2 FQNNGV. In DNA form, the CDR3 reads TGTGCCAGCAGCTTAGGAGTAGTCACTGAAGCTTTCTTT. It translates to CASSLGVVTEAFF.